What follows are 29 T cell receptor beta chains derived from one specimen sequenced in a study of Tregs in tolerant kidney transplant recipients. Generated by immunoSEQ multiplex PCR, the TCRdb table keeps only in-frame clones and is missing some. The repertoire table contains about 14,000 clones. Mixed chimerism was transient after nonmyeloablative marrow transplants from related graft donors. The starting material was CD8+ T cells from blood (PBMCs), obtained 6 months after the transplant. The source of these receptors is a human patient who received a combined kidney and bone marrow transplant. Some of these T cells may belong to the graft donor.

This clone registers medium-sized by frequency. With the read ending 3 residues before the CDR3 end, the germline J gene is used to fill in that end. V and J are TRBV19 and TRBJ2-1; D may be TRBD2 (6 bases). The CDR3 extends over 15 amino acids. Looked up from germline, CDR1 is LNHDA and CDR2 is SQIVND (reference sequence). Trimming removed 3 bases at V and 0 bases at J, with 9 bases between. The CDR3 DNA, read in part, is TGTGCCAGTAGTATCTCTAGCGACTCCTACAATGAG. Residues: CASSISSDSYNE. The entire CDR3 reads CASSISSDSYNEQFF.

This chain's CDR3 is CASSWTSGGSYEQYF. The CDR3 DNA, read in part, is TGCGCCAGCTCTTGGACTAGCGGGGGGTCCTACGAG. The genes are TRBV5-1 and TRBJ2-7, with TRBD2 matching 14 bases. The read gets to within 3 residues of the CDR3 end, and the germline J gene fills in the rest. The CDR3 consists of 15 residues. Unmatched junction bases numbered 4, after V lost 7 bases and J lost 1 base. Germline V gene sequence: CDR1 SGHRS, CDR2 YFSETQ.

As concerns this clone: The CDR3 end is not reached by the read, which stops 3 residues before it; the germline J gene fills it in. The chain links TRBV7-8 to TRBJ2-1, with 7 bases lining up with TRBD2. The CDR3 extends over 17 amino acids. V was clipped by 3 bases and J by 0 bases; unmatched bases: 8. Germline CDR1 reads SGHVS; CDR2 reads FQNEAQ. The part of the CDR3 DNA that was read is TGTGCCAGCAGCTTCCTGGGGGGGGACGCCTCCTACAATGAG. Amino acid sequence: CASSFLGGDASYNE. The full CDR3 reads CASSFLGGDASYNEQFF.

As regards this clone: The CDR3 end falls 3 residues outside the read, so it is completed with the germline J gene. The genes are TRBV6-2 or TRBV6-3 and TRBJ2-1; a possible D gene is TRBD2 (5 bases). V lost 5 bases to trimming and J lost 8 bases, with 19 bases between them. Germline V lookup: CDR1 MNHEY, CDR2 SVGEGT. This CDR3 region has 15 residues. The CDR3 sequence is CASSKYSERVDEQFF. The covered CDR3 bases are TGTGCCAGCAGTAAGTATAGCGAGAGGGTTGATGAG.

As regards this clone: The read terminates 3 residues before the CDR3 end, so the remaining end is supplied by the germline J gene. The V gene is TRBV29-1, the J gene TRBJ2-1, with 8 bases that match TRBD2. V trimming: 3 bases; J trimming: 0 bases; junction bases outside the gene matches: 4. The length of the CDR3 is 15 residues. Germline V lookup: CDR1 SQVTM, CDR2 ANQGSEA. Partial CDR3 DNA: TGCAGCGTTGATTGGGGGACTAGCTCCTACAATGAG. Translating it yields CSVDWGTSSYNE. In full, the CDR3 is CSVDWGTSSYNEQFF.

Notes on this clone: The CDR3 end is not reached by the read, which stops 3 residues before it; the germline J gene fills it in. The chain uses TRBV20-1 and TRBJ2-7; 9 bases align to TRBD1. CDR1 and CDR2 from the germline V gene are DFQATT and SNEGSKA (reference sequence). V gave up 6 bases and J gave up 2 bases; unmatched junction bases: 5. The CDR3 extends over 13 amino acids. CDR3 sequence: CSAGQGLTYEQYF. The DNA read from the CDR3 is TGCAGTGCCGGACAGGGGTTAACCTACGAG.

CDR3: CASSLGRGQPQHF. The CDR3 DNA, read in part, is TGCGCCAGCAGCCTCGGGAGGGGTCAGCCC. The chain has TRBV4-1 and TRBJ1-5; possible D gene TRBD1, 5 bases. Read data end 3 residues before the CDR3 end; the end is taken from the germline J gene. Germline lookup yields CDR1 MGHRA and CDR2 YSYEKL. This CDR3 has 13 amino acids. V was pared by 4 bases and J by 6 bases, with 10 bases between.

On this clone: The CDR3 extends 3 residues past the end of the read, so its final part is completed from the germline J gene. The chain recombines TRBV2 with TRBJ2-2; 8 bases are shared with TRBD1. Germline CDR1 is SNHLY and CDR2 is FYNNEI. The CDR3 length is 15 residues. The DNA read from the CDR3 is TGTGCCAGCAAGCAGACAGGGGAGACTAATGAAAAG. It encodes CASKQTGETNEK. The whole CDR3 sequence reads CASKQTGETNEKLFF.

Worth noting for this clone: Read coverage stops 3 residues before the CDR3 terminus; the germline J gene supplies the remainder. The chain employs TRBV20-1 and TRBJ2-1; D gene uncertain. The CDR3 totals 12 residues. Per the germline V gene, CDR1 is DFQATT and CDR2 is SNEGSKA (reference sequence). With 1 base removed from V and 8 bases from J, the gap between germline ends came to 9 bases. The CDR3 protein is CSARVTVYEQFF. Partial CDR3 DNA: TGCAGTGCTAGAGTAACTGTGTATGAG.

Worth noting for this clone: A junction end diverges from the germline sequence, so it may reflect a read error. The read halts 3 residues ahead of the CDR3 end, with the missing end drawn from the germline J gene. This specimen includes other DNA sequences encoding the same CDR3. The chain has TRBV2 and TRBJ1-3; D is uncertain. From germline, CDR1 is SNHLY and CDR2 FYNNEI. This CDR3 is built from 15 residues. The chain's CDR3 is CASSEFGGTGNTIYF. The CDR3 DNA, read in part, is TGTGCCAGCAGCGAGTTCGGCGGAACTGGAAACACG.

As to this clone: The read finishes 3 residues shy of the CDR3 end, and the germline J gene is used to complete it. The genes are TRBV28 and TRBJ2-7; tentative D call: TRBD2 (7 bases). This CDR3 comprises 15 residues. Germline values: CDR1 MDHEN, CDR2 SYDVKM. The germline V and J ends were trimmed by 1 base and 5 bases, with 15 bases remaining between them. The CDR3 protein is CASSLYPGGNNEQYF. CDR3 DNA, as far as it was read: TGTGCCAGCAGTTTATACCCGGGGGGCAACAACGAG.

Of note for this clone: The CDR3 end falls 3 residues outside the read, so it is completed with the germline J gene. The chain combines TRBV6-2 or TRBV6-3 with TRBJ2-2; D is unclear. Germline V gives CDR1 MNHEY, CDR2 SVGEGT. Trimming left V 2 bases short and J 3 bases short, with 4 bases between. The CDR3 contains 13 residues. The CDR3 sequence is CASSYRDTGELFF. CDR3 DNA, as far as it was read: TGTGCCAGCAGTTACAGGGACACCGGGGAG.

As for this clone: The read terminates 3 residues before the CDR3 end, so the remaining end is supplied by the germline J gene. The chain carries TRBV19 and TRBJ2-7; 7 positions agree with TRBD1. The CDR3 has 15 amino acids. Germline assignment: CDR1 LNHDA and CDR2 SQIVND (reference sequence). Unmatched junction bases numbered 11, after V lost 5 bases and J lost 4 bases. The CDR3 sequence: CASSASSTGLYEQYF. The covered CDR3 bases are TGTGCCAGTAGTGCTTCCTCGACAGGGCTGTACGAG.

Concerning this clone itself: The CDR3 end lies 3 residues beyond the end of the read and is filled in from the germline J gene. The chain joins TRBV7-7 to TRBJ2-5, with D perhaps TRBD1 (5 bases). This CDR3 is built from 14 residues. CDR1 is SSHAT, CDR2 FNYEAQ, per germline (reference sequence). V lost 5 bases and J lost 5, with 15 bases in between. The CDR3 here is CASSPEPGWETQYF. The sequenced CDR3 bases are TGTGCCAGCAGCCCCGAGCCAGGGTGGGAGACC. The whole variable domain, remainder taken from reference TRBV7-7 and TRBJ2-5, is GAGVSQSPRYKVTKRGQDVTLRCDPISSHATLYWYQQALGQGPEFLTYFNYEAQPDKSGLPSDRFSAERPEGSISTLTIQRTEQRDSAMYRCASSPEPGWETQYFGPGTRLLVL.

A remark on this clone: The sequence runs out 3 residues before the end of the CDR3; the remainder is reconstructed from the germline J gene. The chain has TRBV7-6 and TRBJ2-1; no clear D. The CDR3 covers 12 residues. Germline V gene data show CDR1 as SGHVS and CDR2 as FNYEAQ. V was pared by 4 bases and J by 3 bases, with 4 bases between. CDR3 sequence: CASSSRYNEQFF. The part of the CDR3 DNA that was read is TGTGCCAGCAGCTCCCGCTACAATGAG.

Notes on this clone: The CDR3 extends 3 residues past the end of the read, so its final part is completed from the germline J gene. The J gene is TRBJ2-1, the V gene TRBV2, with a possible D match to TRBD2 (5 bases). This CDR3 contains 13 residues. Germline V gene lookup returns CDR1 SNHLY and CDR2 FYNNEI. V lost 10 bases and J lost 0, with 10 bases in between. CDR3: CAILGSSYNEQFF. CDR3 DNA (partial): TGTGCCATACTAGGGAGCTCCTACAATGAG.

The chain's CDR3 is CASSFGLRGGRETQYF. The part of the CDR3 DNA that was read is TGCGCCAGCAGCTTTGGATTGCGGGGGGGCAGAGAGACC. The rearrangement joins TRBV5-1 to TRBJ2-5, with TRBD2 matching 9 bases. The read ends 3 residues shy of where the CDR3 ends; the end is completed using the germline J gene. The junction had 9 bases not matched to a gene; V was cut back by 2 bases and J by 4 bases. Germline V gives CDR1 SGHRS, CDR2 YFSETQ. CDR3 size: 16 residues.

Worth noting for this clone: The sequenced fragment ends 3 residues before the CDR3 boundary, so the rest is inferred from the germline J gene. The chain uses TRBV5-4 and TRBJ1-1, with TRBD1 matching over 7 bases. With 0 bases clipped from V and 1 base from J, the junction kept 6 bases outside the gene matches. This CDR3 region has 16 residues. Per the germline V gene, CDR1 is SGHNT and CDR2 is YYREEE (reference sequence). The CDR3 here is CASSLGPGTENTEAFF. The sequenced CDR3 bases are TGTGCCAGCAGCTTGGGCCCCGGGACAGAGAACACTGAA.

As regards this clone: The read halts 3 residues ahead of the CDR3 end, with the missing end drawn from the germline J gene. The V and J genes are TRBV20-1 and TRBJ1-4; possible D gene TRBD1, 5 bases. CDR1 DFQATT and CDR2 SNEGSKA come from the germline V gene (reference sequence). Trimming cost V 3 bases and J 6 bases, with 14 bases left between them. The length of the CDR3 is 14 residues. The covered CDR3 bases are TGCAGTGCTAGCGTCTCGACAGTCCATGAAAAA. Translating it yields CSASVSTVHEK. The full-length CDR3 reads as CSASVSTVHEKLFF.

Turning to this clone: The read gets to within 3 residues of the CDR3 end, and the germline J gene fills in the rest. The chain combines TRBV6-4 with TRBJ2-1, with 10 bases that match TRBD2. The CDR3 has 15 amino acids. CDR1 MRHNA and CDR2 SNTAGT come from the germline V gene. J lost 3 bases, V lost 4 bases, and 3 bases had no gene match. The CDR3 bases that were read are TGTGCCAGCAGTGTCTTAGCGGGGGGCTACAATGAG. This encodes CASSVLAGGYNE. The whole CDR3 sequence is CASSVLAGGYNEQFF.

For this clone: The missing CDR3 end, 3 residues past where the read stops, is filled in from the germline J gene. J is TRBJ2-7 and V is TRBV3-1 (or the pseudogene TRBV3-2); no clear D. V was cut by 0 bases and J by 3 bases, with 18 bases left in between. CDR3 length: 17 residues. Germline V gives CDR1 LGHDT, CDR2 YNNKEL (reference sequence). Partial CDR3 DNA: TGTGCCAGCAGCCAAGATGAAATCGGTTCGATCCTCTACGAG. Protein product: CASSQDEIGSILYE. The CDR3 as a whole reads CASSQDEIGSILYEQYF.

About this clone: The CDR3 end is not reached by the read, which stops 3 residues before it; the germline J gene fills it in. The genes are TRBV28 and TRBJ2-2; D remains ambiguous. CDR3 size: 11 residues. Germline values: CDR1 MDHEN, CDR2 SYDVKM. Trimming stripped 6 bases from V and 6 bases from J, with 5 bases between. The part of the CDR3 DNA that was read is TGTGCCAGCAGCCAGGCCGGGGAG. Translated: CASSQAGE. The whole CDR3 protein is CASSQAGELFF. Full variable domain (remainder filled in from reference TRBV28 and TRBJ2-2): DVKVTQSSRYLVKRTGEKVFLECVQDMDHENMFWYRQDPGLGLRLIYFSYDVKMKEKGDIPEGYSVSREKKERFSLILESASTNQTSMYLCASSQAGELFFGEGSRLTVL.

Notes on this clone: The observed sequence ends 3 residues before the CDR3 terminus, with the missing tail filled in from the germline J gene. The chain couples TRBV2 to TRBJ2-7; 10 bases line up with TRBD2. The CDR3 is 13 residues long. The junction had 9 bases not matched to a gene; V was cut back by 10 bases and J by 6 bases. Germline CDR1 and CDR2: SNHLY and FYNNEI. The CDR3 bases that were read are TGTGCCACCAGCGGGAGGGGGGGAGGCGAG. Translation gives CATSGRGGGE. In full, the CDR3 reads CATSGRGGGEQYF.

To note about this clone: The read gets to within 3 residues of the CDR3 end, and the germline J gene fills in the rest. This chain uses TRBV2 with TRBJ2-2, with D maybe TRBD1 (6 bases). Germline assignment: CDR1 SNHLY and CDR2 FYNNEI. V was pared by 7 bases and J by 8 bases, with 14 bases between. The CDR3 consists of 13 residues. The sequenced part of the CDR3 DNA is TGTGCCAGCATGGGGACAATCTTGGGGGAG. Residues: CASMGTILGE. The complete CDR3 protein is CASMGTILGELFF.

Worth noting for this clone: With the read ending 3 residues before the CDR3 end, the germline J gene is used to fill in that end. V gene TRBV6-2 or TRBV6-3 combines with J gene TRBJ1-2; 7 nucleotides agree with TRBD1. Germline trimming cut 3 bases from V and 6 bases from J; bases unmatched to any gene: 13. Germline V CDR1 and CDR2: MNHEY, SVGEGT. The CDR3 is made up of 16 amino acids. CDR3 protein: CASSYVRTRTGDGYTF. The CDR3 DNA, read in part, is TGTGCCAGCAGTTATGTTCGGACGCGGACAGGAGATGGC.

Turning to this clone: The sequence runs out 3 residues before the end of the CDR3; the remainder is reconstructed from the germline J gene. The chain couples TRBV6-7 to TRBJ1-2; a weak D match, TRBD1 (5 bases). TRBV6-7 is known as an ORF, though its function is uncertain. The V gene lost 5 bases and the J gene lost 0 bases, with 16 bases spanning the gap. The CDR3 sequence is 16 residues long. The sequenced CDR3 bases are TGTGCCAGCAGTCAACCAGGGATCGAAGCTAACTATGGC. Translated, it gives CASSQPGIEANYG. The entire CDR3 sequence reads CASSQPGIEANYGYTF.

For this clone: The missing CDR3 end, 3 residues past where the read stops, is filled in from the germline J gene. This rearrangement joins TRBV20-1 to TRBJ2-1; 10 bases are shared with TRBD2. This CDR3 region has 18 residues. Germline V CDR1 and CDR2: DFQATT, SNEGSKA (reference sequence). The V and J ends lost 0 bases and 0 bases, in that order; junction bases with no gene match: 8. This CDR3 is CSARDIRASGSSYNEQFF. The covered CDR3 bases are TGCAGTGCTAGAGATATTCGGGCTAGCGGGAGCTCCTACAATGAG.

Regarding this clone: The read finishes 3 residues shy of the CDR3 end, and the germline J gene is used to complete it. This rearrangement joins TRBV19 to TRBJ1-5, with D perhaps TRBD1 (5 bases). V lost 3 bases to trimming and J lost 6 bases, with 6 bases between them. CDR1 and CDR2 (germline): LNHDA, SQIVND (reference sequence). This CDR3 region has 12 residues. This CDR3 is CASSIGAQPQHF. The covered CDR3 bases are TGTGCCAGTAGTATTGGGGCTCAGCCC.

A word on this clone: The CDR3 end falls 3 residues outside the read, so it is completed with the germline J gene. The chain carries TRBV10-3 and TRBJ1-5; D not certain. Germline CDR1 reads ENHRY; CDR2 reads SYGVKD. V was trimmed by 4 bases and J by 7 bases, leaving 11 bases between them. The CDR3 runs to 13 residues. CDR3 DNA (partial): TGTGCCATCAGTGGAGGGTTCCGGCAGCCC. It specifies CAISGGFRQP. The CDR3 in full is CAISGGFRQPQHF.